This TCR beta chain derives from a study of blood T cell repertoires in COVID-19. Across the study: COVID-19 samples, acute and convalescent, were from the United States, Italy and Spain. PBMCs, B-cell-depleted T cells, or T cells were the source of the cDNA or gDNA that made up the material.

CDR1 is LGHNA, CDR2 YNFKEQ, per germline. The CDR3 has 15 amino acids. V shed 1 base and J shed 8 bases, with 14 bases lying between them. Authors' data handling: Counts of nucleated cells, estimated from reference gene primer amplification, were obtained. The protocol was immunoSEQ multiplex PCR, while the TCRdb copy is restricted to in-frame clones and leaves out a portion. Clone size and V and J calls were adopted from that table, with D and trimming inferred from the DNA. Of over 150,000 clones listed, 70% to 90% are singletons. The sample comprised peripheral blood. The rearrangement uses TRBV4-2 and TRBJ2-2, with a tentative D call TRBD1 (6 bases). The source is a man aged 50 to 60 who had recovered from COVID-19. The CDR3 DNA follows: TGTGCCAGCAGCCAAGGGACAGCGCTCGGTGGGGAGCTGTTTTTT. Translated: CASSQGTALGGELFF.